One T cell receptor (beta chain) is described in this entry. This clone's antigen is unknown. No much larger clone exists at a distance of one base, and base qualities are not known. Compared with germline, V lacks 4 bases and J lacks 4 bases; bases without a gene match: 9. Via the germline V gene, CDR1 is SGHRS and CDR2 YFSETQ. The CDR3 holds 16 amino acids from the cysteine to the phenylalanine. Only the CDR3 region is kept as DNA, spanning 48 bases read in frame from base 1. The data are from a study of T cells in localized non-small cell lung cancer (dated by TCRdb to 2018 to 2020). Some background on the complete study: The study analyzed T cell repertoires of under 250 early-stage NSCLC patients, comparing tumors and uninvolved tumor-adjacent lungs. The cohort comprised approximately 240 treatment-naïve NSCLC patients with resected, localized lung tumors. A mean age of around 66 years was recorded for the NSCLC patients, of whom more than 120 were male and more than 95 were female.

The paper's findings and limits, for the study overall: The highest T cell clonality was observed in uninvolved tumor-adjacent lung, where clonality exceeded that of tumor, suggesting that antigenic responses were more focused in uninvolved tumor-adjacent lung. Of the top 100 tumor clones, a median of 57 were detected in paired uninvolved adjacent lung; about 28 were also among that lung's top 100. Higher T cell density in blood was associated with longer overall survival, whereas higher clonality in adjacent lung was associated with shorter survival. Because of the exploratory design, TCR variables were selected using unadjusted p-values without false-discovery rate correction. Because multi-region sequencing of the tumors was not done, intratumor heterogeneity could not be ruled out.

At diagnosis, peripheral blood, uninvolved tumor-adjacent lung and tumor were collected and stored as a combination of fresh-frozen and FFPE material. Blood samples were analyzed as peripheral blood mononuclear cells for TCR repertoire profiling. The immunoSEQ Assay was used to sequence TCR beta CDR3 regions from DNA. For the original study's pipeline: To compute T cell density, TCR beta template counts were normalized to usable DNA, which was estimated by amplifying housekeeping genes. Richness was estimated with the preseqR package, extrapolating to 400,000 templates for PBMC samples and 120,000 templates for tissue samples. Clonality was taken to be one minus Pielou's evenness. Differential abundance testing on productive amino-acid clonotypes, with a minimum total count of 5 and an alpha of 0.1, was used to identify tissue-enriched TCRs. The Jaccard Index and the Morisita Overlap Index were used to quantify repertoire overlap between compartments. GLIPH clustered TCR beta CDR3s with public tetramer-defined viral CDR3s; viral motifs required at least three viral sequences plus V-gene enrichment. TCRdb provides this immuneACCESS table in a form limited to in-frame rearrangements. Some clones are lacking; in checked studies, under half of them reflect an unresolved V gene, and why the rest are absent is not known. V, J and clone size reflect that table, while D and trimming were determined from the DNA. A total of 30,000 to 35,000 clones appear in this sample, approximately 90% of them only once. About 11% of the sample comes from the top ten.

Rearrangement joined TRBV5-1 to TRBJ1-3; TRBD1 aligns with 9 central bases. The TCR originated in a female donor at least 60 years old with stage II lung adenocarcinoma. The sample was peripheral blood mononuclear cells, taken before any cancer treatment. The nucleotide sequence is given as TGCGCCAGCAGCGCCGGGACAGGGATGGGAGGAAACACCATATATTTT. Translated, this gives CASSAGTGMGGNTIYF.